The 17 T cell receptor beta chains in this list originate from one sample, sequenced in a study of OX40 agonist ivuxolimab in advanced cancers. Clones were sequenced by immunoSEQ multiplex PCR, and TCRdb holds only the in-frame ones, with some missing. In the table there are more than 95,000 clones, 85% to 90% of which are singletons. Sequences were derived from CD4+ or CD8+ T cells sorted from blood, sampled in a trial of the OX40 agonist ivuxolimab. These receptors were obtained from an adult with an advanced solid tumor such as melanoma, head and neck, liver or kidney cancer.

CDR3 nucleotides: TGCGCCAGCAGCCGGTCAGGGGGAGGTCAGCCCCAGCATTTT. Encoded protein: CASSRSGGGQPQHF. This chain links TRBV5-1 with TRBJ1-5; 7 nucleotides agree with TRBD1. CDR1 is SGHRS, CDR2 YFSETQ, per germline. CDR3 length: 14 amino acids. V gave up 4 bases and J gave up 6 bases; unmatched junction bases: 7.

The chain carries TRBV5-4 and TRBJ2-5; the match to TRBD2 covers 8 bases. CDR3 length: 16 residues. Germline V gene lookup returns CDR1 SGHNT and CDR2 YYREEE (reference sequence). With 3 bases clipped from V and 3 bases from J, the junction kept 10 bases outside the gene matches. CDR3 in amino acids: CASSWRSGRGEETQYF. The CDR3 DNA sequence: TGTGCCAGCAGCTGGAGGTCCGGGCGGGGGGAAGAGACCCAGTACTTC.

The V call is TRBV5-6, the J call TRBJ2-5; D is unresolved. V lost 2 bases to trimming and J lost 1 base, with 9 bases between them. CDR1 and CDR2 (germline): SGHDT, YYEEEE. This CDR3 region has 14 residues. The CDR3 sequence is CASSFLGPQETQYF. The CDR3 region has the DNA TGTGCCAGCAGCTTCCTAGGCCCCCAAGAGACCCAGTACTTC.

CDR3 nucleotides: TGCGCCAGCAGCCAAGGGAGGGGGGGACAAGAGACCCAGTACTTC. Its translation: CASSQGRGGQETQYF. The chain has TRBV4-1 and TRBJ2-5; D is perhaps TRBD2 (7 bases). The V end was cut by 1 base, the J end by 2 bases, with 11 bases between. CDR1 is MGHRA and CDR2 is YSYEKL in the germline V gene. This CDR3 spans 15 amino acids.

The chain links TRBV4-3 to TRBJ2-6; no firm D call. CDR1 LGHNA and CDR2 YSLEER come from the germline V gene. The germline V and J ends were trimmed by 0 bases and 1 base, with 13 bases remaining between them. The CDR3 extends over 18 amino acids. The CDR3 here is CASSQDWPVLSGANVLTF. The CDR3 coding sequence is TGCGCCAGCAGCCAAGATTGGCCTGTTCTTTCTGGGGCCAACGTCCTGACTTTC.

This clone was observed a few times. The J gene is TRBJ2-5, the V gene TRBV20-1; D gene ambiguous. The CDR3 is made up of 11 amino acids. V was trimmed by 3 bases and J by 5 bases, leaving 7 bases between them. Germline CDR1 reads DFQATT; CDR2 reads SNEGSKA (reference sequence). The CDR3 sequence: CSARYGETQYF. As DNA, the CDR3 is TGCAGTGCTAGGTACGGGGAGACCCAGTACTTC.

The CDR3: CAIRGQGDTYEQYF. CDR3 sequence (DNA): TGTGCCATCAGGGGACAGGGGGACACCTACGAGCAGTACTTC. The gene calls are TRBV10-3 and TRBJ2-7, with 11 bases fitting TRBD1. J gave up 2 bases and V 6 bases, and 3 bases lay outside the gene matches. This CDR3 has 14 residues. Germline loops: CDR1 ENHRY, CDR2 SYGVKD.

This rearrangement joins TRBV7-9 to TRBJ1-5; D gene uncertain. CDR3 length equals 13 residues. V gave up 1 base and J gave up 7 bases, with 8 bases separating them. Per the germline V gene, CDR1 is SEHNR and CDR2 is FQNEAQ (reference sequence). The CDR3 sequence is CASSLGGSQPQHF. The CDR3 coding sequence is TGTGCCAGCAGCTTAGGAGGAAGCCAGCCCCAGCATTTT.

The chain has TRBV28 and TRBJ2-1; the match to TRBD1 covers 8 bases. J lost 8 bases, V lost 6 bases, and 9 bases had no gene match. Germline CDR1 and CDR2: MDHEN and SYDVKM. CDR3 length: 14 amino acids. The CDR3 reads CASRKDQGAYEQFF. For the CDR3, the DNA is TGTGCCAGCAGGAAAGACCAGGGGGCGTATGAGCAGTTCTTC.

This clone turned up a few times. This chain uses TRBV6-4 with TRBJ1-5, with a weak D call TRBD1 (5 bases). The CDR3 has 15 amino acids. Germline CDR1 MRHNA, CDR2 SNTAGT. V was clipped by 7 bases and J by 5 bases, with 18 bases between them. CDR3 in amino acids: CASIWAPRGHQPQHF. The CDR3 DNA sequence: TGTGCCAGCATTTGGGCCCCGCGGGGCCATCAGCCCCAGCATTTT.

The chain is built from TRBV6-6 and TRBJ2-2, with D unresolved. V gave up 7 bases and J gave up 2 bases, with 8 bases separating them. The CDR3 extends over 13 amino acids. Germline CDR1 MNHNY, CDR2 SVGAGI (reference sequence). CDR3 sequence (DNA): TGTGCCAGCATATACGGTAACACCGGGGAGCTGTTTTTT. It codes for CASIYGNTGELFF.

The V call is TRBV7-2, the J call TRBJ2-3; no clear D gene. Germline CDR1 reads SGHTA; CDR2 reads FQGNSA. V lost 5 bases and J 1 base, leaving 4 bases between the germline ends. This CDR3 region has 12 residues. This chain's CDR3 is CASSPRTDTQYF. In nucleotides, the CDR3 is TGTGCCAGCAGCCCGCGCACAGATACGCAGTATTTT. The full variable domain, in which reference TRBV7-2 and TRBJ2-3 provide the parts outside the CDR3, is GAGVSQSPSNKVTEKGKDVELRCDPISGHTALYWYRQSLGQGLEFLIYFQGNSAPDKSGLPSDRFSAERTGGSVSTLTIQRTQQEDSAVYLCASSPRTDTQYFGPGTRLTVL.

In its sample, this clone was seen once. This rearrangement joins TRBV7-9 to TRBJ1-5; weak D call: TRBD1 (6 bases). Trimming took 1 base from V and 0 from J, leaving 13 bases between them. Germline V gene lookup returns CDR1 SEHNR and CDR2 FQNEAQ (reference sequence). The CDR3 has 17 residues. In nucleotides, the CDR3 is TGTGCCAGCAGCTTAGGGGCAGGGGTTGTTAGCAATCAGCCCCAGCATTTT. Its protein is CASSLGAGVVSNQPQHF. The whole variable domain, remainder taken from reference TRBV7-9 and TRBJ1-5, is DTGVSQNPRHKITKRGQNVTFRCDPISEHNRLYWYRQTLGQGPEFLTYFQNEAQLEKSRLLSDRFSAERPKGSFSTLEIQRTEQGDSAMYLCASSLGAGVVSNQPQHFGDGTRLSIL.

The rearrangement uses TRBV30 and TRBJ1-1; no clear D gene. There are 10 residues in the CDR3. V shed 2 bases and J shed 10 bases, with 8 bases lying between them. Germline V lookup: CDR1 GTSNPN, CDR2 SVGIG (reference sequence). CDR3 in amino acids: CAWSSVRAFF. CDR3 nucleotide sequence: TGTGCCTGGAGTTCAGTGAGAGCTTTCTTT.

The CDR3 here is CASSEGRWGDSPLHF. CDR3 sequence (DNA): TGTGCCAGCAGTGAAGGACGGTGGGGGGATTCACCCCTCCACTTT. V and J are TRBV2 and TRBJ1-6; D possibly corresponds to TRBD1 (5 bases). CDR1 is SNHLY, CDR2 FYNNEI, per germline. V shed 1 base and J shed 8 bases, with 12 bases lying between them. This CDR3 spans 15 amino acids.

V usage is TRBV5-1 and J usage is TRBJ2-1, with 7 positions matching TRBD1. Germline trimming cut 5 bases from V and 8 bases from J; bases unmatched to any gene: 7. The V gene's germline CDR1 is SGHRS and CDR2 YFSETQ. This CDR3 is 13 amino acids long. In DNA form, the CDR3 reads TGCGCCAGCAGTTTAGACAGGGCCGATGAGCAGTTCTTC. Translation gives CASSLDRADEQFF.

The chain's CDR3 is CASWAQGGASGYF. CDR3 sequence (DNA): TGTGCCAGCTGGGCACAGGGAGGGGCCAGTGGGTACTTC. The V and J genes are TRBV28 and TRBJ2-5; TRBD2 is a possible D gene (7 bases). Trimming removed 8 bases at V and 13 bases at J, with 23 bases between. Germline CDR1 MDHEN, CDR2 SYDVKM. There are 13 residues in the CDR3.